A selection of T cell receptor beta chains follows, all from one sample in a study of response to subunit inactivated influenza vaccine. TCRdb reanalysed the RT-PCR reads using MiXCR and keeps one entry per CDR3 protein. The sample lists 650,000 to 850,000 distinct CDR3 sequences, more than 11% seen once, with roughly 6.4% in the top ten. The sequencing used PBMCs from blood, collected around 15 days before vaccination. The receptors originated from a man aged 50-60 years who received an inactivated influenza vaccine. Both conserved end residues are part of each CDR3. The D gene is left open where the match is weak. The listing skips clone size in some rows; elsewhere it reads once, few, many or a size class.

v_call,j_call,clone_size,d_call,cdr3_nt,cdr3_aa
TRBV7-8,TRBJ2-7,few,-,TGTGCCAGCAGCCAACCCGGGACGGGGGACGAGCAGTACTTC,CASSQPGTGDEQYF
TRBV4-3,TRBJ2-1,-,-,TGCGCCAGCAGCCAATATAACCTAGCGCGAGACAATGAGCAGTTCTTC,CASSQYNLARDNEQFF
TRBV29-1,TRBJ1-2,many,TRBD1,TGCAGCGTTGAACTAACAGGGGGCTACGGCTACACCTTC,CSVELTGGYGYTF
TRBV24-1,TRBJ2-5,-,-,TGTGCCACCAGTGATGGATATTCAAGTGGGGAGACCCAGTACTTC,CATSDGYSSGETQYF
TRBV11-1,TRBJ1-3,few,TRBD1,TGTGCCAGCAGCCCCCAAAGGGCAGGGGGTTCCTACTCTGGAAACACCATATATTTT,CASSPQRAGGSYSGNTIYF
TRBV5-5,TRBJ2-7,-,TRBD1,TGTGCCAGCAGCTTGGGGGACAGGGACTACGAGCAGTACTTC,CASSLGDRDYEQYF
TRBV7-9,TRBJ2-5,many,-,TGTGCCAGCAGGACAGGTACCCTCCAAGAGACCCAGTACTTC,CASRTGTLQETQYF
TRBV20-1,TRBJ1-1,many,-,TGCAGTGCTAGAGAAACCCCAAACACTGAAGCTTTCTTT,CSARETPNTEAFF
TRBV15,TRBJ1-1,few,-,TGTGCCACCAGCAGAAGCCCCATCGAGACCGGGTTTACGAACACTGAAGCTTTCTTT,CATSRSPIETGFTNTEAFF
TRBV28,TRBJ1-3,-,-,TGTGCCAGCACCAACGGGGCAGGACTTGGAGATTTCTCTGGAAACACCATATATTTT,CASTNGAGLGDFSGNTIYF
TRBV5-6,TRBJ2-1,many,-,TGTGCCAGCAGCCTCACCACGGGTGAGCAGTTCTTC,CASSLTTGEQFF
TRBV6-2/TRBV6-3,TRBJ1-1,few,-,TGTGCCAGCAGTTACCCCCAACAGGGTGTGAACACTGAAGCTTTCTTT,CASSYPQQGVNTEAFF
TRBV6-5,TRBJ2-1,-,-,TGTGCCAGCAGTTACTCCAATTGGATCCACAATGAGCAGTTCTTC,CASSYSNWIHNEQFF
TRBV4-1,TRBJ1-1,few,-,TGCGCCAGCGGCTTTACCGGGGGTCCAAACACTGAAGCTTTCTTT,CASGFTGGPNTEAFF
TRBV7-8,TRBJ2-5,-,TRBD2,TGTGCCAGCAGCTTAGTTGGCGGGGGGGCACGAGAGACCCAGTACTTC,CASSLVGGGARETQYF
TRBV5-1,TRBJ1-5,many,-,TGCGCCAGCAGGGTCCGGCCGGGGGGAAATCAGCCCCAGCATTTT,CASRVRPGGNQPQHF
TRBV4-3,TRBJ1-1,-,-,TGCGCCAGCAGCCAAGATTCAGGGGCTGAAGCTTTCTTT,CASSQDSGAEAFF
TRBV29-1,TRBJ1-1,few,-,TGCAGCGTTGACTTCGGGCAGACTAACACTGAAGCTTTCTTT,CSVDFGQTNTEAFF
TRBV4-3,TRBJ1-1,many,-,TGCGCCAGCAGCCAAGTACAGGGTGGTACTGAAGCTTTCTTT,CASSQVQGGTEAFF
TRBV24-1,TRBJ2-3,few,-,TGTGCCACCAGTTGGGACCGCACAGATACGCAGTATTTT,CATSWDRTDTQYF
TRBV20-1,TRBJ1-2,-,-,TGCAGTGCTACCACGAGGGGAGAAGGTGGCTACACCTTC,CSATTRGEGGYTF
TRBV5-5,TRBJ2-3,many,TRBD1,TGTGCCAGCAGCAAAGACAGGGGTACTCACACAGATACGCAGTATTTT,CASSKDRGTHTDTQYF
TRBV6-2/TRBV6-3,TRBJ2-1,many,-,TGTGCCAGCAGTTACTCGAAATACGAGCAGTTCTTC,CASSYSKYEQFF
TRBV6-5,TRBJ1-2,few,-,TGTGCCAGCAGTTACGCCACCGGGACTAATGGCTACACCTTC,CASSYATGTNGYTF
TRBV3-1,TRBJ1-4,many,TRBD1,TGTGCCAGCAGCCAAGGCAGGGGGTATAAACTGTTTTTT,CASSQGRGYKLFF
TRBV6-1,TRBJ1-3,few,-,TGTGCCAGCAGCCAACAACGGACCTCTGGAAACACCATATATTTT,CASSQQRTSGNTIYF
TRBV20-1,TRBJ1-6,few,TRBD1,TGCAGTGCTAGAGATCGCGGACAGGGGTATTCACCCCTCCACTTT,CSARDRGQGYSPLHF
TRBV24-1,TRBJ2-7,many,-,TGTGCCACCAGTGAAACCTTTGGTGAGCAGTACTTC,CATSETFGEQYF
TRBV20-1,TRBJ1-5,few,TRBD1,TGCAGTGCTAGAGTAGGGGGCACTGGCAATCAGCCCCAGCATTTT,CSARVGGTGNQPQHF
TRBV12-3/TRBV12-4,TRBJ1-1,many,-,TGTGCCAGCAGTTTAGGAGACACAGCCAAAGCTTTCTTT,CASSLGDTAKAFF
TRBV29-1,TRBJ2-6,-,-,TGCAGCGTTTCCGGGACAAGCTCTGGGGCCAACGTCCTGACTTTC,CSVSGTSSGANVLTF
TRBV18,TRBJ2-7,few,-,TGTGCCAGCTCACCGATACAGACTGCCTACGAGCAGTACTTC,CASSPIQTAYEQYF
TRBV5-1,TRBJ1-4,many,-,TGCGCCAGCAGCTCGGGAGCAGCAACTAATGAAAAACTGTTTTTT,CASSSGAATNEKLFF
TRBV5-5,TRBJ2-1,-,TRBD2,TGTGCCAGCAGCCCTCCCACTAGCGGGGGGGGCAATCGGCAGTTCTTC,CASSPPTSGGGNRQFF
TRBV6-5,TRBJ2-2,few,-,TGTGCCAGCAGTTACTTCGACCCCTACAGGGAACCAGCCGGGGAGCTGTTTTTT,CASSYFDPYREPAGELFF
TRBV12-3/TRBV12-4,TRBJ1-1,-,-,TGTGCCAGCAGTGCCGATAACGTTAACACTGAAGCTTTCTTT,CASSADNVNTEAFF
TRBV7-9,TRBJ2-2,many,-,TGTGCCAGCAGCCCCAGGGATTTAGTCGGCGGGGAGCTGTTTTTT,CASSPRDLVGGELFF
TRBV4-3,TRBJ2-7,-,TRBD2,TGCGCCAGCAGCCCCGGGACTAGCGGGAGGTACGAGCAGTACTTC,CASSPGTSGRYEQYF
TRBV12-3/TRBV12-4,TRBJ2-1,-,TRBD2,TGTGCCAGCAGTGAAGCTAGCGGCTACAATGAGCAGTTCTTC,CASSEASGYNEQFF
TRBV6-2/TRBV6-3,TRBJ2-7,few,TRBD2,TGTGCCAGCAGTTTCGAACCGGGACTAGTGCGGAACTACGAGCAGTACTTC,CASSFEPGLVRNYEQYF
TRBV5-6,TRBJ2-1,many,-,TGTGCCAGCAGCTTGTGGGGAACGTCCGGGGAGCAGTTCTTC,CASSLWGTSGEQFF
TRBV5-1,TRBJ1-4,-,-,TGCGCCAGCAGCTTGCGTGCGGGAGCAACTAATGAAAAACTGTTTTTT,CASSLRAGATNEKLFF
TRBV7-2,TRBJ1-2,few,-,TGTGCCAGCAGCACCGACAGGAATCCGTATGGCTACACCTTC,CASSTDRNPYGYTF
TRBV4-2,TRBJ2-3,-,-,TGTGCCAGCAGCCAAGGAAACGGGCAGGCCGCAGATACGCAGTATTTT,CASSQGNGQAADTQYF
TRBV5-1,TRBJ2-5,once,TRBD2,TGCGCCAGCATTCCGCCGCGGCTAGCGGGGGGGCTTGAGACCCAGTACTTC,CASIPPRLAGGLETQYF
TRBV20-1,TRBJ1-1,few,-,TGCAGTGCTAGAATTACGGGGCAAGCTTTCTTT,CSARITGQAFF
TRBV6-2/TRBV6-3,TRBJ2-7,few,TRBD2,TGTGCCAGCAGGCCGACTAGCGGGTACGAGCAGTACTTC,CASRPTSGYEQYF
TRBV28,TRBJ2-7,many,TRBD2,TGTGCCAGCAGGACTAGCGGTACCTACGAGCAGTACTTC,CASRTSGTYEQYF
TRBV10-2,TRBJ1-6,few,TRBD1,TGCGCCAGCAGTGAGGTGACAGGGAACCTCCACTTT,CASSEVTGNLHF
TRBV7-2,TRBJ2-3,few,-,TGTGCCAGCAGCTTAAATCCTGCACCGGATACGCAGTATTTT,CASSLNPAPDTQYF
TRBV19,TRBJ1-2,few,-,TGTGCCAGTAGTTTAACCAGGACACCGGAAACCTACACCTTC,CASSLTRTPETYTF
TRBV12-5,TRBJ2-2,-,-,TGTGCTAGTGCCGCCGACAGTGGGGCCGGGGAGCTGTTTTTT,CASAADSGAGELFF
TRBV4-3,TRBJ2-7,few,TRBD2,TGCGCCAGCAGCCAAGGTACTAGCGTCCCCCACGAGCAGTACTTC,CASSQGTSVPHEQYF
TRBV5-6,TRBJ2-2,-,-,TGTGCCAGCAGCTCATATACCGGCCCCGGGGAGCTGTTTTTT,CASSSYTGPGELFF
TRBV30,TRBJ2-2,-,-,TGTGCCTGGAGCGATGGACGGGAACCATTAATAAACACCGGGGAGCTGTTTTTT,CAWSDGREPLINTGELFF
TRBV15,TRBJ2-7,-,-,TGTGCCACCAGCATCTACCGGGACCCAACCTACGAGCAGTACTTC,CATSIYRDPTYEQYF